This T cell receptor (beta chain) was observed in a study of beta chain features in type 1 diabetes. Study-wide results and caveats: Researchers report that Type 1 diabetes patients had moderately but significantly shorter TCRB CDR3s across all four CD4+ subsets. Sequencing from cDNA could over-represent high-TCR-expressing cells. In comparison with healthy donors, patients had naive, central memory and Treg TCRB repertoires that appeared more similar.

CDR3 length equals 15 residues. Germline values: CDR1 SGHNT, CDR2 YYREEE (reference sequence). V dropped 4 bases and J dropped 2; count of bases not matched to a gene: 5. As every portion of the isolated RNA was reverse transcribed, the sequencing read expressed TCRB transcripts. The protocol was immunoSEQ multiplex PCR, while the TCRdb copy is restricted to in-frame clones and leaves out a portion. The sample shows 150,000 to 200,000 clones, 6.5% to 8.5% of them seen only once. Based on CD45RO/CCR7/CD25/CD127/CD95/CD27, CD4+ regulatory, stem cell-like memory, naive and central memory cells were sorted. This clone was recorded a few times. Its target is not known.

The clonotype comes from a woman aged 18-29 years with type 1 diabetes. Sequences were obtained from central memory CD4+ T cells from blood. V usage is TRBV5-4 and J usage is TRBJ2-5; 10 bases align to TRBD2. The CDR3 is CASSRSGGAQETQYF. As DNA, the CDR3 is TGTGCCAGCAGCCGGAGCGGGGGGGCTCAAGAGACCCAGTACTTC. Variable domain in full (rest from reference TRBV5-4 and TRBJ2-5): ETGVTQSPTHLIKTRGQQVTLRCSSQSGHNTVSWYQQALGQGPQFIFQYYREEENGRGNFPPRFSGLQFPNYSSELNVNALELDDSALYLCASSRSGGAQETQYFGPGTRLLVL.